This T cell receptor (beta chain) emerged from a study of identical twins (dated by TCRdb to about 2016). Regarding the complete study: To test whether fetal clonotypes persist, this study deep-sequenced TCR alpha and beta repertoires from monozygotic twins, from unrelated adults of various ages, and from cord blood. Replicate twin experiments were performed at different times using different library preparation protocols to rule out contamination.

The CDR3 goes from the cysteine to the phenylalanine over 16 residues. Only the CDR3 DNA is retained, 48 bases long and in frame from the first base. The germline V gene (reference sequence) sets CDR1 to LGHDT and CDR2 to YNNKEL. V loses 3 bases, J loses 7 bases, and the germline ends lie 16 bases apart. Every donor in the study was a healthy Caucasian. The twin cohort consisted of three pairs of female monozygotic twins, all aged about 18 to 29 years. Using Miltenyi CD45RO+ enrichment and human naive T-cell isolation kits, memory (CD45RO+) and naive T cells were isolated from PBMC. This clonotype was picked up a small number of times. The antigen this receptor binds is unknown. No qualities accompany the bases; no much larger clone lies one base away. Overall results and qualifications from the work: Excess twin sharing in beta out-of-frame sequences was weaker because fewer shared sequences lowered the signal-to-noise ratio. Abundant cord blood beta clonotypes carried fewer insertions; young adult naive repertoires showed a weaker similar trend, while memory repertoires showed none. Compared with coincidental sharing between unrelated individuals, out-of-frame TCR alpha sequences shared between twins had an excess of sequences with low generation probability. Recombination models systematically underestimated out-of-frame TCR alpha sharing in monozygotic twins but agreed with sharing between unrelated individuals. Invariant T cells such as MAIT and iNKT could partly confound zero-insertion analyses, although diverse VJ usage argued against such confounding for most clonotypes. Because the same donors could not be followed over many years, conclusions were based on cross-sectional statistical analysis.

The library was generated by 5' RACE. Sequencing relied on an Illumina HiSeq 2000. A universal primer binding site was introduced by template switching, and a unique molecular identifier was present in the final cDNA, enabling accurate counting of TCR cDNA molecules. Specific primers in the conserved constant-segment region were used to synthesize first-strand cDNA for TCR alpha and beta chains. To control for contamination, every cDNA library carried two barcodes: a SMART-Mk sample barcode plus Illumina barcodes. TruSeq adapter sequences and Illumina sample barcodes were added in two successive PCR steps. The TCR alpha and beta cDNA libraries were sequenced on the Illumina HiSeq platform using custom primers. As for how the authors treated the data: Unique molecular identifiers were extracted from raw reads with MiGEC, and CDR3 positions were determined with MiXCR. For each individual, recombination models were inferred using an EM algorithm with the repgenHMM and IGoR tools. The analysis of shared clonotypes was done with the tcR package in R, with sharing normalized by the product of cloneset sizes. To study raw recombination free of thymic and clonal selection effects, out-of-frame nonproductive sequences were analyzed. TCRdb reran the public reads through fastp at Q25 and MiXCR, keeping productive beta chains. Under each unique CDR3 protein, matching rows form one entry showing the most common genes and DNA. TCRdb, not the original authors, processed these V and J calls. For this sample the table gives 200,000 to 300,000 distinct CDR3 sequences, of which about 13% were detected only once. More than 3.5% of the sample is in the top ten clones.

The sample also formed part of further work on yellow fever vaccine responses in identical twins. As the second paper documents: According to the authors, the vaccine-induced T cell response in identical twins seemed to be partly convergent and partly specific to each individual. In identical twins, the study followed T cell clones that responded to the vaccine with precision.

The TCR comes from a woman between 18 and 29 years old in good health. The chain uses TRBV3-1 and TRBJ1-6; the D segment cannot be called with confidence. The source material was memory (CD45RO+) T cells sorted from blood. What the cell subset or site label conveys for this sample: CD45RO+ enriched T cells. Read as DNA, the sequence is TGTGCCAGCAGCCACCGAACCTCACAAGCCAATTCACCCCTCCACTTT. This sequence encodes CASSHRTSQANSPLHF.